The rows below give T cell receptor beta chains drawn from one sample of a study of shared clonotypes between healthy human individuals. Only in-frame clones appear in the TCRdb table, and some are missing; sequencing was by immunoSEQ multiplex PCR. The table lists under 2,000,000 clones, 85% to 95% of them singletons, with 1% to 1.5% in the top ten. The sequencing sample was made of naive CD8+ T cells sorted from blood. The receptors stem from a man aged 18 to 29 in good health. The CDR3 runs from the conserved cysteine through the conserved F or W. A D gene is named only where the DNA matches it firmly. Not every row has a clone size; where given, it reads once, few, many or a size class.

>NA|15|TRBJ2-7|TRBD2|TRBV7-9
TGTGCCAGCAGCGCCGGACTAGCGAAGCCCTACGAGCAGTACTTC
CASSAGLAKPYEQYF
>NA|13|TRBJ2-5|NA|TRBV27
TGTGCCAGCAGTCCCGGACAGGGAGGGGACCAGTACTTC
CASSPGQGGDQYF
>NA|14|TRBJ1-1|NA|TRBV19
TGTGCCAGTAGTATGAGTCAGGGGAACACTGAAGCTTTCTTT
CASSMSQGNTEAFF
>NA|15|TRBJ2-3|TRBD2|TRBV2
TGTGCCAGTGGGACTAGCGGGGGATACACAGATACGCAGTATTTT
CASGTSGGYTDTQYF
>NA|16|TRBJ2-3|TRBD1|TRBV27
TGTGCCAGCAGTTATCAGGGGGCAGGCCCCACAGATACGCAGTATTTT
CASSYQGAGPTDTQYF
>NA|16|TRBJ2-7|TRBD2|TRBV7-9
TGTGCCAGCAGCTTAGATGGGGCTAGCGGGGGGTACGAGCAGTACTTC
CASSLDGASGGYEQYF
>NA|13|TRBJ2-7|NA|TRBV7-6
TGTGCCAGCAGCTTAGCGGTGAGGTACGAGCAGTACTTC
CASSLAVRYEQYF
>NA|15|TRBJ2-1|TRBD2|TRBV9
TGTGCCAGCAGCGCCGCGGGACTAGCGTACAATGAGCAGTTCTTC
CASSAAGLAYNEQFF
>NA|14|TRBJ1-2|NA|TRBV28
TGTGCCAGCAGTTTTGCCCCCGGGCTTGGCGGCTACACCTTC
CASSFAPGLGGYTF
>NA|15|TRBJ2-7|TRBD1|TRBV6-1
TGTGCCAGCAGTGAAGGGATGGGACAGGGAGACGAGCAGTACTTC
CASSEGMGQGDEQYF
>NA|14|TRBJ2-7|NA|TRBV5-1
TGCGCCAGCAGCACCGCGGGGGCCACCTACGAGCAGTACTTC
CASSTAGATYEQYF
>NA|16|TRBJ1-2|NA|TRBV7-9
TGTGCCAGCAGCAATAGTCGGCTGCTCTTCTTATATGGCTACACCTTC
CASSNSRLLFLYGYTF
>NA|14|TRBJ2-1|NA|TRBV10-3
TGTGCCATCAGTGAGGAGGAGGGCCTCAATGAGCAGTTCTTC
CAISEEEGLNEQFF
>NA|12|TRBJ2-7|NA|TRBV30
TGTGCCTGGTCGCAGGCCACCTACGAGCAGTACTTC
CAWSQATYEQYF
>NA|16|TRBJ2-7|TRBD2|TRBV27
TGTGCCAGCAGTTTTCAACTAGCGGGAGGTCTCTACGAGCAGTACTTC
CASSFQLAGGLYEQYF
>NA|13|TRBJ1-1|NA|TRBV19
TGTGCCAGTAGCCTGGGCAGTCACACTGAAGCTTTCTTT
CASSLGSHTEAFF
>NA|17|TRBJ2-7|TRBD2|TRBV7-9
TGTGCCAGCAGCTCCAACCTCCTAGCGGGAGGAACCTACGAGCAGTACTTC
CASSSNLLAGGTYEQYF
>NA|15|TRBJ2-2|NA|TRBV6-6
TGTGCCAGCAGTTACTTTCCGAGGAACACCGGGGAGCTGTTTTTT
CASSYFPRNTGELFF
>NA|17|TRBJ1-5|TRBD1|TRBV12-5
TGTGCTAGTGGTTTGGATGGGACAGAGGATAGCAATCAGCCCCAGCATTTT
CASGLDGTEDSNQPQHF
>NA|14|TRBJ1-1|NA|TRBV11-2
TGTGCCAGCAGCCCATGGGGGGAAGGGACTGAAGCTTTCTTT
CASSPWGEGTEAFF
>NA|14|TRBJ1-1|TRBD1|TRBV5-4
TGTGCCAGCAGATATGCAGGGGGCTTGTCTGAAGCTTTCTTT
CASRYAGGLSEAFF
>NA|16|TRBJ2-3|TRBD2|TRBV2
TGTGCCAGCATGCCACCGGGACTAGCGACGACAGATACGCAGTATTTT
CASMPPGLATTDTQYF
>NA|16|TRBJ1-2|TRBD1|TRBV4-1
TGCGCCAGCAGCCTCGACGAAATCGGGACAGGCTATGGCTACACCTTC
CASSLDEIGTGYGYTF
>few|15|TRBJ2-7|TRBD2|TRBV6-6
TGTGCCAGCAGTTACGGTCTAGCGGGGTACTACGAGCAGTACTTC
CASSYGLAGYYEQYF